The entry that follows covers one TCR beta chain sequence. The data stem from a study of cytomegalovirus exposure and HLA in healthy donors. Primers: 60 Vbeta forward and 13 Jbeta reverse. Libraries were prepared by immunoSEQ multiplex PCR; TCRdb keeps only in-frame clonotypes and omits some of them. The data contain some 220,000 clones, around 89% of them seen just once; the ten biggest clones take up 1%. V lost 0 bases and J 5 bases, leaving 7 bases between the germline ends. There are 13 residues in the CDR3. Germline values: CDR1 MNHNS, CDR2 SASEGT. Sequencing was performed on PBMCs. The TCR was taken from a woman aged 18-29 years in good health and CMV-seronegative. The chain carries TRBV6-1 and TRBJ2-5; D unclear. In DNA, the CDR3 is TGTGCCAGCAGTGAAGCGGAGAAGGAGACCCAGTACTTC. This sequence encodes CASSEAEKETQYF.